This T cell receptor (beta chain) was captured in a study of OX40 agonist ivuxolimab in advanced cancers. On the study more broadly: Head and neck, renal cell, melanoma or hepatocellular carcinoma were the cancers that dose-escalation patients had.

Study conclusions and caveats: No determination was made of the antigen specificity of the expanded peripheral T cells.

V lost 3 bases to trimming and J lost 3 bases, with 15 bases between them. Germline assignment: CDR1 SGHVS and CDR2 FNYEAQ. The CDR3 contains 15 residues. Sequenced by immunoSEQ multiplex PCR; TCRdb stores in-frame clones only, minus some. The data hold under 15,000 clones, with less than 90% observed a single time. Worth noting for this clone: Antigen: not known.

This sequence joins TRBV7-6 and TRBJ2-7; possible D gene TRBD2, 8 bases. Sequences were derived from CD4+ or CD8+ T cells sorted from blood, sampled in a trial of the OX40 agonist ivuxolimab. The TCR was taken from an adult with an advanced solid tumor such as melanoma, head and neck, liver or kidney cancer. For the CDR3, the DNA is TGTGCCAGCAGCTTTCAAGCGGGGGACAGCTACGAGCAGTACTTC. Translated: CASSFQAGDSYEQYF.